The 3 T cell receptor beta chains given below trace back to one sample, sequenced in a study of blood T cell repertoires in COVID-19. The table came from immunoSEQ multiplex PCR; TCRdb's copy has only in-frame clones and leaves some out. The sample has roughly 410,000 clones, roughly 90% seen once. Sequencing input: peripheral blood. All receptors come from a woman aged 40 to 50 with COVID-19, enrolled during active disease.

This clone showed up just once. This chain uses TRBV7-2 with TRBJ1-1, with a tentative D call TRBD1 (6 bases). Trimming took off 5 bases at V and 0 bases at J, with 13 bases between the two ends. The CDR3 consists of 15 residues. Germline assignment: CDR1 SGHTA and CDR2 FQGNSA. CDR3: CASSLLGGLNTEAFF. The CDR3 region has the DNA TGTGCCAGCAGCCTCCTAGGGGGTTTGAACACTGAAGCTTTCTTT.

CDR3 residues: CASSSKGDTTEAFF. CDR3 nucleotide sequence: TGTGCCAGCAGCTCAAAAGGGGACACCACTGAAGCTTTCTTT. This chain connects TRBV7-2 to TRBJ1-1; weak D call: TRBD1 (6 bases). Germline CDR1 is SGHTA and CDR2 is FQGNSA. Trimming stripped 4 bases from V and 4 bases from J, with 13 bases between. This CDR3 is built from 14 residues.

The chain joins TRBV28 to TRBJ2-7; the match to TRBD2 covers 7 bases. CDR3 length equals 14 residues. The ends lost 4 bases at V and 2 bases at J; junction bases unmatched: 5. Germline V gene lookup returns CDR1 MDHEN and CDR2 SYDVKM. DNA for the CDR3: TGTGCCAGCAGTTCGGGGGGAGTGACCTACGAGCAGTACTTC. Protein product: CASSSGGVTYEQYF.